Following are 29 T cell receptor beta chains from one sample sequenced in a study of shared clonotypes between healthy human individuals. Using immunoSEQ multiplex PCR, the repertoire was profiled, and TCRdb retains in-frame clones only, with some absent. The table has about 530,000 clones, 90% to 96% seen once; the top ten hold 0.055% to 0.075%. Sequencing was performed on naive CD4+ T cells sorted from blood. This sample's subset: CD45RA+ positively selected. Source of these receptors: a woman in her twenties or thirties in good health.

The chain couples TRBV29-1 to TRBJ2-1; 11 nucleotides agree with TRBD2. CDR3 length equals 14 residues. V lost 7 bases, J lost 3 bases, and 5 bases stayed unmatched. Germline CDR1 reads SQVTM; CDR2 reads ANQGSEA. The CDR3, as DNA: TGCAGCGCGAAACTAGCGGGAGACTACAATGAGCAGTTCTTC. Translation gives CSAKLAGDYNEQFF.

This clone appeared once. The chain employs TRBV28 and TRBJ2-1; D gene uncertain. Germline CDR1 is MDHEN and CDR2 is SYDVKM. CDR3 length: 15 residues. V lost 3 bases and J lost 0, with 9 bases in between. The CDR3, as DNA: TGTGCCAGCAGTTTCTCCCCTGTCTCCTACAATGAGCAGTTCTTC. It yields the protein CASSFSPVSYNEQFF. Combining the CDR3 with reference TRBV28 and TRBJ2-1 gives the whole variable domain DVKVTQSSRYLVKRTGEKVFLECVQDMDHENMFWYRQDPGLGLRLIYFSYDVKMKEKGDIPEGYSVSREKKERFSLILESASTNQTSMYLCASSFSPVSYNEQFFGPGTRLTVL.

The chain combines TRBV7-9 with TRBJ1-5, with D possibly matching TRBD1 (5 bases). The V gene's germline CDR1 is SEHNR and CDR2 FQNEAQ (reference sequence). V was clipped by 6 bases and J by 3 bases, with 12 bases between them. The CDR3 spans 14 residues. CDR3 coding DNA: TGTGCCAGCAGTGGGACCCGAACCAATCAGCCCCAGCATTTT. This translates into CASSGTRTNQPQHF.

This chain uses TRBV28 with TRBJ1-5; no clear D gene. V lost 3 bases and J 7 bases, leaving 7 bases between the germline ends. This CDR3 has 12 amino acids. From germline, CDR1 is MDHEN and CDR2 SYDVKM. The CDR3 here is CASSFGLQPQHF. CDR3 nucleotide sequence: TGTGCCAGCAGTTTCGGCCTACAGCCCCAGCATTTT.

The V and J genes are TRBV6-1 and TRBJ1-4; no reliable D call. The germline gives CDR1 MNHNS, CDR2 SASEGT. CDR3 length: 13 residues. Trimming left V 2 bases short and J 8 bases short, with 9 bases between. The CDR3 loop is CASSEYSEEKLFF. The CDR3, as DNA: TGTGCCAGCAGTGAATACTCAGAGGAAAAACTGTTTTTT.

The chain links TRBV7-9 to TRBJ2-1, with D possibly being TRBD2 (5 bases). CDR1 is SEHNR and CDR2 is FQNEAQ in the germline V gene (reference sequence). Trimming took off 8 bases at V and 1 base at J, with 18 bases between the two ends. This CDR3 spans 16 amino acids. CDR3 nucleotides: TGTGCCAGCCACAGTGGCGGGTACTCTTCCTACAATGAGCAGTTCTTC. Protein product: CASHSGGYSSYNEQFF. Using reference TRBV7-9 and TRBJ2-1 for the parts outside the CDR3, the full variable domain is DTGVSQNPRHKITKRGQNVTFRCDPISEHNRLYWYRQTLGQGPEFLTYFQNEAQLEKSRLLSDRFSAERPKGSFSTLEIQRTEQGDSAMYLCASHSGGYSSYNEQFFGPGTRLTVL.

The CDR3 DNA is TGTGCCAGCAGCCGATACGTAGGTTACGAGCAGTACTTC. Translating it yields CASSRYVGYEQYF. The chain is built from TRBV6-4 and TRBJ2-7; D gene uncertain. Germline values: CDR1 MRHNA, CDR2 SNTAGT. V was pared by 6 bases and J by 4 bases, with 13 bases between. The length of the CDR3 is 13 residues.

This CDR3 is CASAPGGGTEAFF. In nucleotides, the CDR3 is TGTGCCAGCGCCCCCGGGGGAGGCACTGAAGCTTTCTTT. V is TRBV28 and J is TRBJ1-1; D is perhaps TRBD1 (5 bases). The V and J ends lost 8 bases and 4 bases respectively, with 14 bases between them. Germline V gene data show CDR1 as MDHEN and CDR2 as SYDVKM. The CDR3 sequence is 13 residues long.

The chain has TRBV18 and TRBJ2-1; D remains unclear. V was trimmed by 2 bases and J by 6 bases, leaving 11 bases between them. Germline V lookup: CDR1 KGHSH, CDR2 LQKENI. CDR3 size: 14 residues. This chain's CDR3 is CASSPVGQTNEQFF. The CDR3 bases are TGTGCCAGCTCACCAGTAGGCCAAACCAATGAGCAGTTCTTC.

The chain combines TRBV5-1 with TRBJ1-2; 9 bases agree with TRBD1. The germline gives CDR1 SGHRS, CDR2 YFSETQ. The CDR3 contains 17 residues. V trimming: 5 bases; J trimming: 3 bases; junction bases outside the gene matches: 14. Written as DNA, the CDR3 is TGCGCCAGCAGACAACAACGGGACAGGGAGGAGTACTATGGCTACACCTTC. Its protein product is CASRQQRDREEYYGYTF.

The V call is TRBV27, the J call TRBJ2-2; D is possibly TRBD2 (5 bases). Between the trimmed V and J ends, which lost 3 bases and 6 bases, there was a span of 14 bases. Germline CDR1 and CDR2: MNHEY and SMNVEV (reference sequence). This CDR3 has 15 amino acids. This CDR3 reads CASSFSPSSAGELFF. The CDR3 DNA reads TGTGCCAGCAGTTTTAGTCCTAGCAGCGCCGGGGAGCTGTTTTTT.

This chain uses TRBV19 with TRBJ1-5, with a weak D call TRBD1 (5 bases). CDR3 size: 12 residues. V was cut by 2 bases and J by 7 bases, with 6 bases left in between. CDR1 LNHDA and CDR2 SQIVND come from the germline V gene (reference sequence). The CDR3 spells CASSIWGQPQHF. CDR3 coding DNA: TGTGCCAGTAGTATATGGGGCCAGCCCCAGCATTTT.

CDR3 loop: CASSYGATSGHNEQFF. As DNA, the CDR3 is TGTGCCAGCAGTTACGGCGCGACTAGCGGCCACAATGAGCAGTTCTTC. This chain connects TRBV6-6 to TRBJ2-1, with 9 bases aligning to TRBD2. The germline V gene has CDR1 MNHNY and CDR2 SVGAGI (reference sequence). The CDR3 loop spans 16 amino acids. Unmatched junction bases numbered 7, after V lost 2 bases and J lost 5 bases.

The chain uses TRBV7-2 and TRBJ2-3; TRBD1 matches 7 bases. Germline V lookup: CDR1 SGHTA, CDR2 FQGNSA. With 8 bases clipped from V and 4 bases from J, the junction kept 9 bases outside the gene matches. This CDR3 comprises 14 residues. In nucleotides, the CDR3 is TGTGCCAGCGGAATCAGGGGGAGTGCAGATACGCAGTATTTT. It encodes CASGIRGSADTQYF.

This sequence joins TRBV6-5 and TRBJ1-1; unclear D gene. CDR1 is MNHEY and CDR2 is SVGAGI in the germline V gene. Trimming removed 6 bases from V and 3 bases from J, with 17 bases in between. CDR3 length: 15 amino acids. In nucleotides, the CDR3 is TGTGCCAGCAGAACCGGTCTGGGTTCGTACACTGAAGCTTTCTTT. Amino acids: CASRTGLGSYTEAFF.

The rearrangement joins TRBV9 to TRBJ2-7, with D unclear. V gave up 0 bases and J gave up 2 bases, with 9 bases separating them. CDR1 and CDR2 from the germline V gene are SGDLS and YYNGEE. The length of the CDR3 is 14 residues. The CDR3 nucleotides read TGTGCCAGCAGCGTAGGCGGAGCCGCCTACGAGCAGTACTTC. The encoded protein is CASSVGGAAYEQYF.

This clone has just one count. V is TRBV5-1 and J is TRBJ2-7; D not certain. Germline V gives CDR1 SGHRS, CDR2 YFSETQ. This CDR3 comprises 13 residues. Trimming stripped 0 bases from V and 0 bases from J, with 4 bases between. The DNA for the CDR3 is TGCGCCAGCAGCTTGGGTATCTCCTACGAGCAGTACTTC. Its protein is CASSLGISYEQYF.

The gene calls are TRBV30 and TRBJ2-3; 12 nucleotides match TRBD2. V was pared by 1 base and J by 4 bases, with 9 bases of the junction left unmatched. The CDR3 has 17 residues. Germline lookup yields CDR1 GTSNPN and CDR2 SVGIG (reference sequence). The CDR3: CAWSGSRLAGAADTQYF. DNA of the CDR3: TGTGCCTGGAGTGGTTCCAGACTAGCGGGAGCAGCAGATACGCAGTATTTT.

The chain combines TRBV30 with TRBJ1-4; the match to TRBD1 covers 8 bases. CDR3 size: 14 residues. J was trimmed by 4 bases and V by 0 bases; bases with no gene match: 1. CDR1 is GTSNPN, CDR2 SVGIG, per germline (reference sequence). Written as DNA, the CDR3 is TGTGCCTGGAGTGTACAGGGGGTTAATGAAAAACTGTTTTTT. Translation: CAWSVQGVNEKLFF.

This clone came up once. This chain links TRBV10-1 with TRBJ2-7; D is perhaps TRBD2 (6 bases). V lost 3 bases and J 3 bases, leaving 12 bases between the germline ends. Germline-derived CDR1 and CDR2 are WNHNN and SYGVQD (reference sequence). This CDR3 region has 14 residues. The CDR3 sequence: CASSDPAGVYEQYF. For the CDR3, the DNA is TGCGCCAGCAGTGATCCAGCGGGCGTCTACGAGCAGTACTTC.

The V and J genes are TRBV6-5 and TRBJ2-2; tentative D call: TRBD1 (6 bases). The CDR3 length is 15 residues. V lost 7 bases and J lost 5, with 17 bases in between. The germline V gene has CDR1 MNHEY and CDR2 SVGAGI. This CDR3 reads CASKNYRVGTGELFF. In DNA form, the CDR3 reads TGTGCCAGCAAGAACTACAGGGTAGGAACCGGGGAGCTGTTTTTT.

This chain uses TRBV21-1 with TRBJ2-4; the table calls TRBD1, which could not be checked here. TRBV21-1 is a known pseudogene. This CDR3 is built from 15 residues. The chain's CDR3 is CARDGQTGEENIQYF. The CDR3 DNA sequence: TGTGCCAGAGACGGGCAGACAGGGGAAGAGAACATTCAGTACTTC.

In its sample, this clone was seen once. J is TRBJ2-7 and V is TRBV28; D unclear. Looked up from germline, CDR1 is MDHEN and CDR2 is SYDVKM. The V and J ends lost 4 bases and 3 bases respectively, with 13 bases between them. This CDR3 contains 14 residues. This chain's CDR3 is CASSSFAFIYEQYF. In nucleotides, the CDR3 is TGTGCCAGCAGTTCTTTTGCATTCATCTACGAGCAGTACTTC.

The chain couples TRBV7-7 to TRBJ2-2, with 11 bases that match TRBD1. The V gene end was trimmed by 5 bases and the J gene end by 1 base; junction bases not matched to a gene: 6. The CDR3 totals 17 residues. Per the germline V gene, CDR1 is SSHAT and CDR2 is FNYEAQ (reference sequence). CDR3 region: CASSPMGQGGNTGELFF. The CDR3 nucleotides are TGTGCCAGCAGCCCGATGGGACAGGGGGGGAACACCGGGGAGCTGTTTTTT.

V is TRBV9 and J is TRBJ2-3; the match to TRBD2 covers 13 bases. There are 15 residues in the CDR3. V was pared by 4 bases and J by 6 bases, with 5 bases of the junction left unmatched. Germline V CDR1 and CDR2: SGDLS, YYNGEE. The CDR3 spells CASSPWTSGSDTQYF. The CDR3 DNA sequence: TGTGCCAGCAGCCCATGGACTAGCGGGAGTGATACGCAGTATTTT.

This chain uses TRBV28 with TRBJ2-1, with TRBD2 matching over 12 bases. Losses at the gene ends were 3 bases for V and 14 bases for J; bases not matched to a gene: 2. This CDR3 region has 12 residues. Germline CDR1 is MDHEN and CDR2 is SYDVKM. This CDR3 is CASSLRTSGKFF. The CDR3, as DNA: TGTGCCAGCAGTTTGAGGACTAGCGGGAAGTTCTTC. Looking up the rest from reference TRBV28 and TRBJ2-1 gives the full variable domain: DVKVTQSSRYLVKRTGEKVFLECVQDMDHENMFWYRQDPGLGLRLIYFSYDVKMKEKGDIPEGYSVSREKKERFSLILESASTNQTSMYLCASSLRTSGKFFGPGTRLTVL.

CDR3 bases: TGTGCCAGCAGCTTTCGGGAGGGCGGCGAGCAGTACTTC. Protein sequence: CASSFREGGEQYF. V gene TRBV7-3 combines with J gene TRBJ2-7, with 8 positions matching TRBD2. The CDR3 has 13 amino acids. V gave up 3 bases and J gave up 6 bases; unmatched junction bases: 4. The germline CDR1 and CDR2 sequences are SGHTA and FQGTGA. Drawing the rest from reference TRBV7-3 and TRBJ2-7, the complete variable domain is GAGVSQTPSNKVTEKGKYVELRCDPISGHTALYWYRQSLGQGPEFLIYFQGTGAADDSGLPNDRFFAVRPEGSVSTLKIQRTERGDSAVYLCASSFREGGEQYFGPGTRLTVT.

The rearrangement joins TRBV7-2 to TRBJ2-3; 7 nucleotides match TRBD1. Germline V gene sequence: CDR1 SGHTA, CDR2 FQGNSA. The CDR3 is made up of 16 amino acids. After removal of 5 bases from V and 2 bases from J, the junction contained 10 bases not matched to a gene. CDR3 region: CASSRAGTEYTDTQYF. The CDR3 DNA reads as TGTGCCAGCAGCCGCGCCGGGACAGAATACACAGATACGCAGTATTTT.

CDR3 sequence: CASSLVGQGVYEQYF. The CDR3 DNA sequence: TGCGCCAGCAGCTTGGTGGGACAGGGGGTCTACGAGCAGTACTTC. The V and J genes are TRBV5-1 and TRBJ2-7; 11 nucleotides align to TRBD1. CDR3 length: 15 residues. The V gene end was trimmed by 0 bases and the J gene end by 3 bases; junction bases not matched to a gene: 2. From germline, CDR1 is SGHRS and CDR2 YFSETQ.